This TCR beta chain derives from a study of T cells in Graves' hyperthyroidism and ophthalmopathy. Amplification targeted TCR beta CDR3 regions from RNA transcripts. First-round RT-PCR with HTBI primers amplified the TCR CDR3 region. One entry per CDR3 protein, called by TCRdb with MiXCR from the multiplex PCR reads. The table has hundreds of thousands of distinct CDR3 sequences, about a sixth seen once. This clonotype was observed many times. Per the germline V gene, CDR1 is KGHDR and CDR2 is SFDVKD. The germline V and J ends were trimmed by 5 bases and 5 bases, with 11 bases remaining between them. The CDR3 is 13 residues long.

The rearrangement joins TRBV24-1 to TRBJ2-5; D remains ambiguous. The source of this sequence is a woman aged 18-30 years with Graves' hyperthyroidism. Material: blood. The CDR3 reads CATSAGARETQYF. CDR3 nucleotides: TGTGCCACCAGTGCAGGCGCGCGGGAGACCCAGTACTTC.